Only a few counts were recorded for the clone carrying this TCR beta chain. As yet, its antigen is unknown. The sample comes from a study of beta chain features in type 1 diabetes. General observations from the study: TCRB CDR3s were moderately but significantly shorter in Type 1 diabetes patients in all four CD4+ subsets.

What was sequenced were expressed TCRB transcripts, since all of the isolated RNA had been reverse transcribed. TCRdb keeps only in-frame clones here, not all; method: immunoSEQ multiplex PCR. The table has over 150,000 clones, 7.5% to 10% seen once. The germline V gene encodes CDR1 LNHDA and CDR2 SQIVND (reference sequence). V shed 6 bases and J shed 4 bases, with 15 bases lying between them. The CDR3 consists of 14 residues. The chain joins TRBV19 to TRBJ1-2, with D possibly TRBD1 on 5 matching bases. The sample was central memory CD4+ T cells from blood. This clonotype originated in a man in his late teens or twenties in good health. CDR3 nucleotides: TGTGCCAGTAGCGCGACCGGACAAGGCTATGGCTACACCTTC. This translates into CASSATGQGYGYTF.